The clone carrying this T cell receptor beta chain was seen a few times. These data are taken from a study of control samples from healthy donors and cancer patients. The CDR3 is 14 amino acids. The V gene's germline CDR1 is WSHSY and CDR2 SAAADI. The trim removed 5 bases at V and 6 bases at J, leaving 3 bases unmatched. Clones were sequenced by immunoSEQ multiplex PCR, and TCRdb holds only the in-frame ones, with some missing. The sample lists 95,000 to 150,000 clones; roughly 90% were seen once. The origin of this receptor is a man aged 45-65 years in good health. The chain couples TRBV10-2 to TRBJ2-1; TRBD1 agrees at 11 bases. The specimen sequenced was blood. The CDR3 spells CASSTGTGGNEQFF. As DNA, the CDR3 is TGCGCCAGCAGTACCGGGACAGGGGGCAATGAGCAGTTCTTC.